This TCR beta chain was observed in a study of radiation and T cells in renal cell carcinoma. V lost 2 bases and J 2 bases, leaving 6 bases between the germline ends. There are 14 residues in the CDR3. Germline V gene data show CDR1 as MNHEY and CDR2 as SVGAGI. This table comes from immunoSEQ multiplex PCR, and its TCRdb copy is limited to in-frame clones, with some not included. The sample contains 45,000 to 55,000 clones, 80% of which appear only once. Regarding time point: blood 2 weeks post-SBRT. Treatment noted: 15 Gy SBRT to primary tumor, nephrectomy 4 weeks later. The sequences come from blood, collected from a patient whose treatment included radiotherapy and nephrectomy. The genes are TRBV6-5 and TRBJ1-4; D remains unclear. The receptor was derived from a woman aged 70-85 years with renal cell carcinoma. The CDR3 loop is CASSYQWTNEKLFF. CDR3 sequence (DNA): TGTGCCAGCAGTTACCAGTGGACTAATGAAAAACTGTTTTTT.